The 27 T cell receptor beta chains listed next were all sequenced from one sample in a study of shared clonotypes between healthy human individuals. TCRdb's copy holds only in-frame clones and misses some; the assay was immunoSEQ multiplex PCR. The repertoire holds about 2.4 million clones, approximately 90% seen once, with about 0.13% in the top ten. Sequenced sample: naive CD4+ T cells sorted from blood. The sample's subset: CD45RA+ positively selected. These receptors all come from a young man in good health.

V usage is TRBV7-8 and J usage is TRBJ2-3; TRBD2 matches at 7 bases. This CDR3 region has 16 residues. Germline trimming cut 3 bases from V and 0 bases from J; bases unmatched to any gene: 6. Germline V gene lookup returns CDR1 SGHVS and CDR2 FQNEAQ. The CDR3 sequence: CASSFTSVLSTDTQYF. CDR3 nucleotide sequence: TGTGCCAGCAGCTTCACTAGCGTCTTAAGCACAGATACGCAGTATTTT.

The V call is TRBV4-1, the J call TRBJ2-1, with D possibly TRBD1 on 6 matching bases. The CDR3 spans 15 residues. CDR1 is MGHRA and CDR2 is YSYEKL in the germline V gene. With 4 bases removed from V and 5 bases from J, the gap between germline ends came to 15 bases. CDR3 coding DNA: TGCGCCAGCAGCCCGCGACAGGTTATTAACAATGAGCAGTTCTTC. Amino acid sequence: CASSPRQVINNEQFF.

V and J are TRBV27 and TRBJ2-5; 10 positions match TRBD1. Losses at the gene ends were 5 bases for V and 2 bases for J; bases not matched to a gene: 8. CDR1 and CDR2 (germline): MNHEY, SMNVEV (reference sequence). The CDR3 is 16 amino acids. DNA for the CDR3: TGTGCCAGCAGTCCCGACAGGGGGCTGGGTCAAGAGACCCAGTACTTC. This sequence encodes CASSPDRGLGQETQYF.

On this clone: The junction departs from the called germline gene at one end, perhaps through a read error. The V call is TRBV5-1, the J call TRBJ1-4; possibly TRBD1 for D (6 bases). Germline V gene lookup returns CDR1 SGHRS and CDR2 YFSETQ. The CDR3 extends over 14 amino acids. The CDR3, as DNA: TGCGCCAGCAACTTGGTGGGGGCAAATGAAAAACTGTTTTTT. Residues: CASNLVGANEKLFF.

CDR3 DNA sequence: TGTGCCAGCAGCAAACAGGGTAGGGTTGGCTACACCTTC. This encodes CASSKQGRVGYTF. This chain links TRBV7-2 with TRBJ1-2, with D possibly matching TRBD1 (6 bases). Trimming cost V 5 bases and J 7 bases, with 14 bases left between them. Germline V CDR1 and CDR2: SGHTA, FQGNSA. This CDR3 is 13 amino acids long.

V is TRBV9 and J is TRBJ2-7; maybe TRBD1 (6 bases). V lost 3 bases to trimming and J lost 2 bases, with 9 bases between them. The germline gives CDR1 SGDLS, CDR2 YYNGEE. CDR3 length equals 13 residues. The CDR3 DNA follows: TGTGCCAGCAGCGGGACAGAAACCTACGAGCAGTACTTC. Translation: CASSGTETYEQYF.

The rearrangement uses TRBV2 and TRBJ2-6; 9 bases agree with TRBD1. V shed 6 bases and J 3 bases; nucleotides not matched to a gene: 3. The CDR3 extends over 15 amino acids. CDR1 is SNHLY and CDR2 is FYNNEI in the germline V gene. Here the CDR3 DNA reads TGTGCCAGCAGAGGGGACAGGGTTGGGGCCAACGTCCTGACTTTC. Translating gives CASRGDRVGANVLTF.

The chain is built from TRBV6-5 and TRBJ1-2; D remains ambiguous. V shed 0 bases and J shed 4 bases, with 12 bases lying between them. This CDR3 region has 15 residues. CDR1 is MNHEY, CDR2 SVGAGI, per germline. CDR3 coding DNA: TGTGCCAGCAGTTACTCGATGGGCGGATCCTATGGCTACACCTTC. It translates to CASSYSMGGSYGYTF.

The CDR3 DNA is TGTGCCAGCAGCCTCAGATTGGGGGGTAGCGGCCTACCCTGGGGAGAGACCCAGTACTTC. This translates into CASSLRLGGSGLPWGETQYF. The chain joins TRBV5-8 to TRBJ2-5; D possibly corresponds to TRBD2 (6 bases). The V end was cut by 4 bases, the J end by 4 bases, with 32 bases between. The CDR3 length is 20 residues. Per the germline V gene, CDR1 is SGHTS and CDR2 is YDEGEE.

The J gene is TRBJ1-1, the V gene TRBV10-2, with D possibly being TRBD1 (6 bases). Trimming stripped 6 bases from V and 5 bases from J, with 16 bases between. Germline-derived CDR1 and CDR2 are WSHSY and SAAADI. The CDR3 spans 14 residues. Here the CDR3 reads CASRLQGTWTEAFF. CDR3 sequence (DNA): TGCGCCAGCAGATTACAGGGAACTTGGACTGAAGCTTTCTTT.

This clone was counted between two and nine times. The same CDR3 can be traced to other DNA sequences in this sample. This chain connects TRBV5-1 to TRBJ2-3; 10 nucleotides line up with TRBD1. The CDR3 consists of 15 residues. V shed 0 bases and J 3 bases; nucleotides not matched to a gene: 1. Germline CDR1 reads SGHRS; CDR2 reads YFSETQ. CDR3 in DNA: TGCGCCAGCAGCTTGGGACAGGGGGCAACAGATACGCAGTATTTT. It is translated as CASSLGQGATDTQYF.

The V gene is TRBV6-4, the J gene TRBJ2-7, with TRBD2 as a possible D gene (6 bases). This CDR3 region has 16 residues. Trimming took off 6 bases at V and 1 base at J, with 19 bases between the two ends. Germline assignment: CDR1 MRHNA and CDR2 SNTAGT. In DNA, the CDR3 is TGTGCCAGCAGGACGGGGAGGCCGAAGAAGTCCTACGAGCAGTACTTC. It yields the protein CASRTGRPKKSYEQYF.

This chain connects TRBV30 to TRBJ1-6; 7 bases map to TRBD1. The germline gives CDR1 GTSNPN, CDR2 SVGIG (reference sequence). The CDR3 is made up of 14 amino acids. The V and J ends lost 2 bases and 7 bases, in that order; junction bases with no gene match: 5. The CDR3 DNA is TGTGCCTGGAGTTTGGGACAGCCAAATTCACCCCTCCACTTT. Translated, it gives CAWSLGQPNSPLHF.

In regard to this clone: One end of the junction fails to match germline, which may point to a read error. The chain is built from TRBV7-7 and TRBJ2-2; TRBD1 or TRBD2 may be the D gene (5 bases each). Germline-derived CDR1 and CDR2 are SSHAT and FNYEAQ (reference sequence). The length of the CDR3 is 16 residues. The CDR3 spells CASSFTRDPVVGELFF. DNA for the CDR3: TGTGCTAGCAGCTTTACACGGGACCCTGTAGTCGGGGAGCTGTTTTTT.

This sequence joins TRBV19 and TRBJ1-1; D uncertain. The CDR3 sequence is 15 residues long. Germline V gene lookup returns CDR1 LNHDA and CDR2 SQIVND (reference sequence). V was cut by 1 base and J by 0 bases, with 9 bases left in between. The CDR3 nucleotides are TGTGCCAGTAGTATAGGGCAACATGTGAACACTGAAGCTTTCTTT. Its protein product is CASSIGQHVNTEAFF.

The CDR3 DNA reads TGTGCCAGCAGCAAAGGGCCGGGACGTTTCTACGAGCAGTACTTC. Translated, it gives CASSKGPGRFYEQYF. The chain is built from TRBV21-1 and TRBJ2-7. TRBV21-1 is a pseudogene locus. The CDR3 is made up of 15 amino acids.

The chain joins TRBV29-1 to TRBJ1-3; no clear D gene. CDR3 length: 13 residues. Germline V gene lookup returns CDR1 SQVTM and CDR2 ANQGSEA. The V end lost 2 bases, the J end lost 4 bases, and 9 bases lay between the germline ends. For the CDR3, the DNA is TGCAGCGTTGAACGGGGAACGGGAAACACCATATATTTT. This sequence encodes CSVERGTGNTIYF.

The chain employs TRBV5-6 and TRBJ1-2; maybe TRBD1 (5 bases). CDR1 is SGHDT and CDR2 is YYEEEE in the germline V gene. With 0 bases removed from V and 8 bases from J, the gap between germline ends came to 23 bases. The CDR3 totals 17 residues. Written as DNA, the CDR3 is TGTGCCAGCAGCTTGGCTGGAGGGGTGCCTTCGTCGCGGGGCTACACCTTC. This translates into CASSLAGGVPSSRGYTF.

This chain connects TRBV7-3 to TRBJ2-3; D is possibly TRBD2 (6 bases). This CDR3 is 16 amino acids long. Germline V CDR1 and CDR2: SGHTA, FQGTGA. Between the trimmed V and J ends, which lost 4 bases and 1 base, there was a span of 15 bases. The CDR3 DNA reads TGTGCCAGCAGCTCGGGACTGTCCACAGGCACAGATACGCAGTATTTT. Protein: CASSSGLSTGTDTQYF.

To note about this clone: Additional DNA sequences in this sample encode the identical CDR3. CDR3: CASSRDSNTEAFF. Written as DNA, the CDR3 is TGTGCCAGCAGCCGGGACAGCAACACTGAAGCTTTCTTT. V gene TRBV7-3 combines with J gene TRBJ1-1, with 7 nucleotides matching TRBD1. V trimming: 5 bases; J trimming: 2 bases; junction bases outside the gene matches: 2. The CDR3 is 13 residues long. Germline V lookup: CDR1 SGHTA, CDR2 FQGTGA.

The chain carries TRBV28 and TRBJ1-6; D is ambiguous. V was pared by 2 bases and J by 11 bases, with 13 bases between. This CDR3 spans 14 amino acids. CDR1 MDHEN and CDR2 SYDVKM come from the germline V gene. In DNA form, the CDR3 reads TGTGCCAGCAGTTTACCCCTCCGGAGGCCACCCCTCCACTTT. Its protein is CASSLPLRRPPLHF.

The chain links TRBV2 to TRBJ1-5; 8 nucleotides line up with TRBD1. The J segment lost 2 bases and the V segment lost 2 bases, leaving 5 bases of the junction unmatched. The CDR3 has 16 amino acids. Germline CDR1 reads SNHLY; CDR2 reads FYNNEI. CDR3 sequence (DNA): TGTGCCAGCAGTGAATCAGGGGGCTTGGGCAATCAGCCCCAGCATTTT. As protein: CASSESGGLGNQPQHF.

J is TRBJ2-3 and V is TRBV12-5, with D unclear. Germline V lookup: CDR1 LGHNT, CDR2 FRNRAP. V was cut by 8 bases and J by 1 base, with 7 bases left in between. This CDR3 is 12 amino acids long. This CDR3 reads CASSMGTDTQYF. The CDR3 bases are TGTGCTAGTTCGATGGGCACAGATACGCAGTATTTT.

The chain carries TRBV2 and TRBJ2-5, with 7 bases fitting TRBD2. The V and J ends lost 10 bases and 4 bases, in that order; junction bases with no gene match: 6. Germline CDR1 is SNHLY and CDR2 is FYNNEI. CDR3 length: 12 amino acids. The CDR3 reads CATSPGGETQYF. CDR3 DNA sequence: TGTGCCACTTCGCCGGGGGGAGAGACCCAGTACTTC.

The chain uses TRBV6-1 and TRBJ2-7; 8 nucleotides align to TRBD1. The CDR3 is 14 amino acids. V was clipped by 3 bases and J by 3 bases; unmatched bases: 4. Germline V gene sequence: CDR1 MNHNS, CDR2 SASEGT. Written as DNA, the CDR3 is TGTGCCAGCAGTGAGACAGGGGAGATCTACGAGCAGTACTTC. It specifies CASSETGEIYEQYF.

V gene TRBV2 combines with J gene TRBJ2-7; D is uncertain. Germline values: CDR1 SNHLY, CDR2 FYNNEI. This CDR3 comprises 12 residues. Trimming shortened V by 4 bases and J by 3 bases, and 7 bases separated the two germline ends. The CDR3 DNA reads TGTGCCAGCAGTGGGGTAGTCTACGAGCAGTACTTC. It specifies CASSGVVYEQYF.

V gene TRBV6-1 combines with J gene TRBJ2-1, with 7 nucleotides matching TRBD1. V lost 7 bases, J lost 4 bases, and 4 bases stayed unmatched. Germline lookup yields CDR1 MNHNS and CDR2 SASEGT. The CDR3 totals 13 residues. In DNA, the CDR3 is TGTGCCAGCACTCCGGGACAGTACAATGAGCAGTTCTTC. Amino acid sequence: CASTPGQYNEQFF.